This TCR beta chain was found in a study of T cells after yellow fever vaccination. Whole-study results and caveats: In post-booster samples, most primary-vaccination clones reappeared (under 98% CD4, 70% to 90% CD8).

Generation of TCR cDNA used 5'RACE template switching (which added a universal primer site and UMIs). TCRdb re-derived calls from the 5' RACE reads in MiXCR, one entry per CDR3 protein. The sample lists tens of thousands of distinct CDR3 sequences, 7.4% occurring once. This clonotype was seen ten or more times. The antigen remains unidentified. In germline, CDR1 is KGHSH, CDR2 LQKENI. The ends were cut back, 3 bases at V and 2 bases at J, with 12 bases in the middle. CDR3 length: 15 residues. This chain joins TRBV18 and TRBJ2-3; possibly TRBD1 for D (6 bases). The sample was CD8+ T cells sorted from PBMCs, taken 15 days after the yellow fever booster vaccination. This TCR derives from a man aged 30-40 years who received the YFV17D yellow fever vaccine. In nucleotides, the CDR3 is TGTGCCAGCTCACCGCCTACAGGGATCACAGATACGCAGTATTTT. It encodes CASSPPTGITDTQYF.